The 14 T cell receptor beta chains reported below all come from one sample, sequenced in a study of CD8+ T cells in alopecia areata. RNA extraction and reverse transcription yielded cDNA as sequencing template. Clones were read by immunoSEQ multiplex PCR, and TCRdb kept only the in-frame ones, dropping some. The sample has about 140,000 clones; around 83% are singletons. Treatment noted: oral pan-JAK inhibitor, 5-10 mg twice daily. The sample in question was CD8+ T cells sorted from blood, obtained at week 4, from a patient treated with tofacitinib. These receptors originate from a human donor with alopecia areata.

The chain joins TRBV7-9 to TRBJ1-4; possibly TRBD1 for D (5 bases). This CDR3 spans 14 amino acids. Trimming stripped 5 bases from V and 4 bases from J, with 11 bases between. Germline V gives CDR1 SEHNR, CDR2 FQNEAQ (reference sequence). The CDR3 region is CASSPGRNNEKLFF. In nucleotides, the CDR3 is TGTGCCAGCAGCCCGGGACGGAATAATGAAAAACTGTTTTTT.

The chain combines TRBV29-1 with TRBJ2-7; D is undetermined. Germline CDR1 and CDR2: SQVTM and ANQGSEA. This CDR3 contains 13 residues. The V gene lost 3 bases and the J gene lost 5 bases, with 14 bases spanning the gap. CDR3 DNA sequence: TGCAGCGTTGAGACGGATTCTCCCCACGAGCAGTACTTC. Translation: CSVETDSPHEQYF.

V and J are TRBV6-5 and TRBJ2-7; D remains unclear. Trimming left V 0 bases short and J 6 bases short, with 9 bases between. Looked up from germline, CDR1 is MNHEY and CDR2 is SVGAGI. This CDR3 has 13 residues. This CDR3 reads CASSYSRVSEQYF. The CDR3 DNA sequence: TGTGCCAGCAGTTACTCAAGGGTTTCCGAGCAGTACTTC.

The V call is TRBV27, the J call TRBJ2-2; unclear D gene. Per the germline V gene, CDR1 is MNHEY and CDR2 is SMNVEV (reference sequence). The V end lost 4 bases, the J end lost 3 bases, and 0 bases lay between the germline ends. The length of the CDR3 is 11 residues. The CDR3 DNA follows: TGTGCCAGCAGTTACACCGGGGAGCTGTTTTTT. Its translation: CASSYTGELFF.

This chain links TRBV7-9 with TRBJ2-5, with a possible D match to TRBD1 (6 bases). CDR3 size: 15 residues. Germline V gene data show CDR1 as SEHNR and CDR2 as FQNEAQ (reference sequence). Trimming pared 5 bases from V and 2 bases from J, leaving 15 bases between. DNA for the CDR3: TGTGCCAGCAGCGAGTGGGACACCAAACAAGAGACCCAGTACTTC. Protein sequence: CASSEWDTKQETQYF.

V and J are TRBV10-3 and TRBJ2-7; no clear D gene. Germline CDR1 is ENHRY and CDR2 is SYGVKD. The V gene lost 3 bases and the J gene lost 0 bases, with 9 bases spanning the gap. CDR3 size: 14 residues. The CDR3 DNA reads as TGTGCCATCAGTGACGTGGGAAACTCCTACGAGCAGTACTTC. Translated: CAISDVGNSYEQYF.

This chain uses TRBV6-5 with TRBJ2-7, with D hard to call. Per germline, CDR1 MNHEY and CDR2 SVGAGI. The CDR3 consists of 14 residues. Trimming shortened V by 2 bases and J by 4 bases, and 12 bases separated the two germline ends. CDR3 DNA: TGTGCCAGCAGTTACGATCAAGGACCATACGAGCAGTACTTC. Translating gives CASSYDQGPYEQYF.

V gene TRBV29-1 combines with J gene TRBJ2-2; 9 nucleotides line up with TRBD2. The V segment lost 3 bases and the J segment 5 bases; nucleotides outside the gene matches: 10. The germline gives CDR1 SQVTM, CDR2 ANQGSEA. The CDR3 runs to 16 residues. The chain's CDR3 is CSVEMAGGHRTGELFF. CDR3 DNA: TGCAGCGTTGAGATGGCGGGGGGGCACCGTACCGGGGAGCTGTTTTTT.

The CDR3 loop is CASSLGTGLHEQFF. The CDR3 region has the DNA TGTGCCAGCAGCTTGGGGACAGGGCTCCATGAGCAGTTCTTC. The chain is built from TRBV7-9 and TRBJ2-1; 9 nucleotides align to TRBD1. V lost 3 bases, J lost 8 bases, and 5 bases stayed unmatched. Per germline, CDR1 SEHNR and CDR2 FQNEAQ (reference sequence). The CDR3 covers 14 residues. The variable domain in full, with the rest retrieved from reference TRBV7-9 and TRBJ2-1, is DTGVSQNPRHKITKRGQNVTFRCDPISEHNRLYWYRQTLGQGPEFLTYFQNEAQLEKSRLLSDRFSAERPKGSFSTLEIQRTEQGDSAMYLCASSLGTGLHEQFFGPGTRLTVL.

The V call is TRBV9, the J call TRBJ2-5; 9 bases are shared with TRBD2. V shed 4 bases and J 0 bases; nucleotides not matched to a gene: 4. This CDR3 is 15 amino acids long. From germline, CDR1 is SGDLS and CDR2 YYNGEE. CDR3 DNA: TGTGCCAGCAGCATGACTAGCGGAGACCAAGAGACCCAGTACTTC. Its translation is CASSMTSGDQETQYF.

Details on this clone: Other DNA sequences in this specimen translate into the identical CDR3. The V call is TRBV5-1, the J call TRBJ2-1; D perhaps matches TRBD2 (7 bases). V was cut by 0 bases and J by 8 bases, with 18 bases left in between. This CDR3 comprises 16 residues. Germline lookup yields CDR1 SGHRS and CDR2 YFSETQ. The CDR3 loop reads CASSLGPLGGGDEQFF. The CDR3 DNA reads TGCGCCAGCAGCTTGGGTCCGCTGGGAGGGGGGGATGAGCAGTTCTTC.

The V call is TRBV27, the J call TRBJ2-7; the match to TRBD1 covers 9 bases. J lost 5 bases, V lost 6 bases, and 11 bases had no gene match. This CDR3 has 15 amino acids. From germline, CDR1 is MNHEY and CDR2 SMNVEV (reference sequence). The chain's CDR3 is CASSLTYRGHNEQYF. The CDR3 DNA sequence: TGTGCCAGCAGCTTAACTTACAGGGGGCACAACGAGCAGTACTTC.

V is TRBV30 and J is TRBJ2-1; D not resolved. This CDR3 contains 12 residues. Germline CDR1 is GTSNPN and CDR2 is SVGIG (reference sequence). V was pared by 2 bases and J by 6 bases, with 8 bases between. The CDR3 region has the DNA TGTGCCTGGAGTATATTGGGCAATGAGCAGTTCTTC. This translates into CAWSILGNEQFF.

J is TRBJ2-3 and V is TRBV2; 7 bases map to TRBD2. CDR1 and CDR2 from the germline V gene are SNHLY and FYNNEI. Trimming at V came to 0 bases and at J to 0 bases, leaving 6 bases not matched to a gene. The CDR3 loop spans 17 amino acids. The CDR3 spells CASSEAPSGFSTDTQYF. The CDR3 bases are TGTGCCAGCAGTGAAGCTCCTAGCGGATTTAGCACAGATACGCAGTATTTT.